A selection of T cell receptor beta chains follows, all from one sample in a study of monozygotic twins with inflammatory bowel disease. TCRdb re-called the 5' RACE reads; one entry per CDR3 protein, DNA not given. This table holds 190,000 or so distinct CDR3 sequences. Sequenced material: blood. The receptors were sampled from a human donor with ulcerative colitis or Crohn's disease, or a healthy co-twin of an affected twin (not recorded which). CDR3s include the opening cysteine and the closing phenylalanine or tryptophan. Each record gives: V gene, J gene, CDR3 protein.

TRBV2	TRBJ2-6	CASLSHRGPPGANVLTF
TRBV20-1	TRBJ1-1	CSAPRTGGTEAFF
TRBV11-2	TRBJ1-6	CASSVLGQILNSPLHF
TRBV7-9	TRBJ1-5	CASSLANGNQPQHF
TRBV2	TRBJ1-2	CAIPSGQGDYGYTF
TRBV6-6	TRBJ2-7	CASSLRPSSYEQYF
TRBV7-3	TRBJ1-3	CASSLTGPGTNTIYF
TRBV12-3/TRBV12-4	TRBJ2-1	CASSLGGQGFNEQFF
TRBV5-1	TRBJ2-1	CASSLGFAETRLNEQFF
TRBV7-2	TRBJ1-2	CASSLASKGGYTF
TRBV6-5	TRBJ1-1	CASSYGASTEAFF
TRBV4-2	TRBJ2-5	CASSQDWKETQYF
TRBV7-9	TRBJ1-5	CASSLSGTGMGNQPQHF
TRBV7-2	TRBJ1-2	CASSLGQAAIYGYTF
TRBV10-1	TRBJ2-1	CASSDERYPPREQFF
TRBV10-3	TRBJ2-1	CAISSAGGPYNEQFF